This T cell receptor (beta chain) appears in the sequencing data of a study of vaccination and CD4 T cells after COVID-19. For the study at large: Overlapping spike peptides served as the stimulus for the cells. These peptides came from SARS-CoV-2 and from the common cold coronaviruses HCoV-NL63, HCoV-OC43 and HCoV-229E. A CEFX pool, an HIV-1 Nef pool, or no peptide went to control cultures.

Indicated treatment: roughly nine-day PBMC culture with coronavirus spike peptide pools or control peptides (ViraFEST assay). Those CD4+ T cells from the unexposed donor predate the COVID-19 pandemic (2011-2018). Using peptide pools, antigen-specific T cells were expanded in ViraFEST before TCRs were sequenced. The culture of 2 million or so PBMCs per well included 10 IU/ml IL-2 and roughly 9.7 ug/ml peptide pools. This clonotype was seen more than once but under ten times. Its specificity is not known. Cultured CD4+ T cell DNA was sequenced using the Oncomine TCR Beta short-read assay. Cultures of CD4+ T cells served as the source for extracting genomic DNA. Via MiXCR, TCRdb re-called the PCR reads, giving one row per CDR3 protein. Among more than 9,000 distinct CDR3 sequences listed, more than 25% were seen once. The sequenced sample was CD4+ T cells from blood, cultured in vitro. The TCR was taken from a human donor in good health.

The CDR3 reads CATSREGFSNSPLHF. Here the CDR3 DNA reads TGTGCCACCAGCAGAGAAGGGTTCAGTAATTCACCCCTCCACTTT. This chain connects TRBV15 to TRBJ1-6; no reliable D call. Germline loops: CDR1 LNHNV, CDR2 YYDKDF (reference sequence). This CDR3 is 15 amino acids long. Trimming cost V 0 bases and J 6 bases, with 9 bases left between them.